What follows is one T cell receptor (beta chain) and its context. Its matching antigen is unknown. Random hexamers served to reverse transcribe roughly 0.45 to 1 ug RNA. TCR beta CDR3 was amplified by immunoSEQ multiplex PCR. This amplification extended across 54 Vbeta and 13 Jbeta segments. TCRdb ran MiXCR on the immunoSEQ multiplex PCR reads and lists one entry per CDR3 protein. The table has 180,000 or so distinct CDR3 sequences, more than 90% seen once; the top ten hold 0.085% to 0.095%. The source of the sample is a study of CD8 T cells in Susac syndrome. Study results and limitations: The authors acknowledged that their TCR sequencing and HLA analysis involved a relatively small number of individuals.

TCR beta from blood CD8+ and CD4+ T cells was sequenced. The CD8+ and CD4+ T cells were negatively isolated, with the TEMRA cells enriched by FACS. The germline gives CDR1 SGHDT, CDR2 YYEEEE. J lost 5 bases, V lost 4 bases, and 3 bases had no gene match. There are 12 residues in the CDR3. The specimen was CD4+ T cells from PBMCs. This TCR was recovered from a human donor with multiple sclerosis. The chain combines TRBV5-6 with TRBJ2-7; TRBD1 matches 7 bases. The CDR3 nucleotides are TGTGCCAGCAGCCGAGGGGGCCACGAGCAGTACTTC. This translates into CASSRGGHEQYF.